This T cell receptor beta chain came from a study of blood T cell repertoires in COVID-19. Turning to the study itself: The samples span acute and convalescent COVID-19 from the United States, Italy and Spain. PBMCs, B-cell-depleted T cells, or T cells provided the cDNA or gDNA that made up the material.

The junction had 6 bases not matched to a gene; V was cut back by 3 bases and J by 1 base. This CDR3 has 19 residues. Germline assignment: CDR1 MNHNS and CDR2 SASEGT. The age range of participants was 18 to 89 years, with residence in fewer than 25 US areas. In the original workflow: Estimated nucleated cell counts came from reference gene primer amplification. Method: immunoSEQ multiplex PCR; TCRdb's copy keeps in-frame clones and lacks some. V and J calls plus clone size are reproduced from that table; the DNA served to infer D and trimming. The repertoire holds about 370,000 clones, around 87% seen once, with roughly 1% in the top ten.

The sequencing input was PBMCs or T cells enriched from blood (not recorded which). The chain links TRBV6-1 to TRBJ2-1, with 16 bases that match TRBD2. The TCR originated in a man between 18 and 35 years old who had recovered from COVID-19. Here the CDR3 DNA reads TGTGCCAGCAGTGAGGGACTAGCGGGAGGGAGTGGGTCCTACAATGAGCAGTTCTTC. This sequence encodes CASSEGLAGGSGSYNEQFF.